These T cell receptor beta chains were read from a single sample in a study of blood T cell repertoires in COVID-19. Measured with immunoSEQ multiplex PCR; TCRdb has only the in-frame clones, and not every one. The sample has under 150,000 clones, under 90% seen once. Sequences were obtained from PBMCs or T cells enriched from blood (not recorded which). The receptors derive from a man over 45 in a cohort exposed to, infected with or recovered from COVID-19 (not recorded which). CDR3s include the opening cysteine and the closing phenylalanine or tryptophan.

j_call v_call cdr3_aa
TRBJ1-1 TRBV9 CASSSGTGEETEAFF
TRBJ1-1 TRBV27 CASSAGTALEAFF
TRBJ2-1 TRBV18 CASSLGLAGLNEQFF
TRBJ2-1 TRBV5-6 CASSYPMGTGLADNEQFF
TRBJ1-2 TRBV7-2 CASSLGPGINYGYTF
TRBJ2-7 TRBV3-1/TRBV3-2 CASSQGRRAGGHEQYF
TRBJ2-1 TRBV6-5 CASSYGASLSNEQFF
TRBJ2-3 TRBV4-1 CASSRLALASTDTQYF
TRBJ2-5 TRBV14 CASSYARGTQYF
TRBJ2-1 TRBV5-1 CASSSGQGMGNEQFF